This T cell receptor (beta chain) stems from a study of Ad26.COV2.S vaccination and SARS-CoV-2 variants. For the study at large: Donor joined the COV1001 Ad26.COV2.S trial arm. Ad26.COV2.S shots went into the muscle once or twice, 56 days apart.

There are 12 residues in the CDR3. Deletions cut 4 bases from V and 4 bases from J, with 5 bases between. CDR1 is SGHRS, CDR2 YFSETQ, per germline. The method was immunoSEQ multiplex PCR; TCRdb's version includes in-frame clones alone and lacks a portion of them. The sample has about 460,000 clones; about nine tenths are singletons. Concerning this clone itself: The antigen remains undetermined.

Treatment defined: around 19 received Ad26.COV2.S at low or high dose, single or two shots; roughly 5 received placebo; per-sample allocation not given. Repertoires come from day 63 after the first vaccine or placebo injection. Boston supplied an adult donor aged 18-55 years. Findings and limits, study-wide: After vaccination, substantial breadth of spike-specific CD8+ and CD4+ responses was reported.

The rearrangement uses TRBV5-1 and TRBJ1-4; D remains unclear. The receptor's source is a person aged 18-65 years who received the Ad26.COV2.S COVID-19 vaccine or a placebo. Source: peripheral blood, taken in a trial of Ad26.COV2.S vaccine versus placebo. The CDR3 region is CASSQNNEKLFF. CDR3 coding DNA: TGCGCCAGCAGCCAAAATAATGAAAAACTGTTTTTT.